This T cell receptor beta chain was sequenced in a study of blood T cell repertoires in COVID-19. Trimming took 2 bases from V and 1 from J, leaving 8 bases between them. Germline assignment: CDR1 GTSNPN and CDR2 SVGIG (reference sequence). CDR3 length: 13 amino acids. Data came from immunoSEQ multiplex PCR; TCRdb stores just in-frame clones and leaves some out. The sample consists of around 100,000 clones, about 90% of them appearing once. This sequence originates from a man aged 30 to 39 in a cohort sampled during active COVID-19. Sequenced material: peripheral blood. The chain joins TRBV30 to TRBJ1-1, with D unclear. The CDR3 is CAWSSEENTEAFF. The CDR3 nucleotides are TGTGCCTGGAGTTCGGAGGAGAACACTGAAGCTTTCTTT.